Listed below are T cell receptor beta chains from one sample, sequenced in a study of cytomegalovirus exposure and HLA in healthy donors. Sequencing used immunoSEQ multiplex PCR; TCRdb keeps in-frame clones, though not all of them. The sample carries 60,000 to 70,000 clones, just under 80% recorded once. Material: PBMCs. Every receptor here comes from a man in his forties or fifties in good health and CMV-seronegative. Both conserved end residues are part of each CDR3. D genes are given only for firm matches. Size is stated for part of the rows, as once, few or many counts, or as a class when the clone is expanded.

v_gene: TRBV7-9
d_gene: TRBD1
abundance: .
j_gene: TRBJ1-4
CDR3aa: CASSDPGTGGEEKLFF
CDR3nt: TGTGCCAGCAGCGACCCCGGGACAGGGGGAGAAGAAAAACTGTTTTTT

v_gene: TRBV5-1
d_gene: TRBD1
abundance: .
j_gene: TRBJ2-2
CDR3aa: CASSSGRGYTGELFF
CDR3nt: TGCGCCAGCAGCTCTGGCAGGGGGTACACCGGGGAGCTGTTTTTT

v_gene: TRBV4-1
d_gene: .
abundance: once
j_gene: TRBJ1-4
CDR3aa: CASSQDRGGGGLGEKLFF
CDR3nt: TGCGCCAGCAGCCAAGATCGTGGGGGGGGCGGATTGGGCGAAAAACTGTTTTTT

v_gene: TRBV5-1
d_gene: TRBD2
abundance: few
j_gene: TRBJ2-3
CDR3aa: CASSLGTSGKGTDTQYF
CDR3nt: TGCGCCAGCAGCTTAGGGACTAGCGGGAAGGGCACAGATACGCAGTATTTT

v_gene: TRBV6-4
d_gene: TRBD2
abundance: .
j_gene: TRBJ2-1
CDR3aa: CAPGTSGRADNEQFF
CDR3nt: TGTGCCCCCGGGACTAGCGGGAGGGCCGATAATGAGCAGTTCTTC

v_gene: TRBV6-1
d_gene: TRBD1
abundance: .
j_gene: TRBJ1-1
CDR3aa: CASSLEGAITEAFF
CDR3nt: TGTGCCAGCAGTCTGGAGGGGGCGATCACTGAAGCTTTCTTT

v_gene: TRBV7-9
d_gene: TRBD2
abundance: .
j_gene: TRBJ2-5
CDR3aa: CASSPGLAGVNQETQYF
CDR3nt: TGTGCCAGCAGCCCAGGACTAGCGGGTGTGAACCAAGAGACCCAGTACTTC

v_gene: TRBV25-1
d_gene: .
abundance: .
j_gene: TRBJ2-3
CDR3aa: CASSNIAETTDTQYF
CDR3nt: TGTGCCAGCAGTAATATAGCGGAGACCACAGATACGCAGTATTTT

v_gene: TRBV2
d_gene: .
abundance: .
j_gene: TRBJ2-5
CDR3aa: CASNPGVGETQYF
CDR3nt: TGTGCCAGCAACCCGGGTGTCGGTGAGACCCAGTACTTC

v_gene: TRBV11-1
d_gene: TRBD1
abundance: .
j_gene: TRBJ1-2
CDR3aa: CASSYGQGEHYGYTF
CDR3nt: TGTGCCAGCAGCTATGGACAGGGGGAACACTATGGCTACACCTTC

v_gene: TRBV5-4
d_gene: .
abundance: few
j_gene: TRBJ1-1
CDR3aa: CASSFRVSPLMNTEAFF
CDR3nt: TGTGCCAGCAGCTTTCGCGTTTCCCCCCTTATGAACACTGAAGCTTTCTTT

v_gene: TRBV28
d_gene: TRBD2
abundance: .
j_gene: TRBJ2-2
CDR3aa: CASRSGTTHTGELFF
CDR3nt: TGTGCCAGCAGATCCGGGACTACACACACCGGGGAGCTGTTTTTT

v_gene: TRBV6-5
d_gene: .
abundance: .
j_gene: TRBJ2-3
CDR3aa: CATAADHTDTQYF
CDR3nt: TGTGCCACCGCAGCGGACCACACAGATACGCAGTATTTT

v_gene: TRBV7-9
d_gene: .
abundance: .
j_gene: TRBJ2-2
CDR3aa: CASSPTVAEGFFTGELFF
CDR3nt: TGTGCCAGCAGCCCTACGGTGGCAGAGGGATTTTTCACCGGGGAGCTGTTTTTT

v_gene: TRBV5-6
d_gene: TRBD2
abundance: .
j_gene: TRBJ2-1
CDR3aa: CASSLERGSSYNEQFF
CDR3nt: TGTGCCAGCAGCTTGGAGCGGGGGAGCTCCTACAATGAGCAGTTCTTC

v_gene: TRBV19
d_gene: TRBD2
abundance: .
j_gene: TRBJ2-7
CDR3aa: CASSIDSVRSAGGIYEQYF
CDR3nt: TGTGCCAGTAGTATAGATTCGGTCCGAAGTGCGGGAGGAATCTACGAGCAGTACTTC

v_gene: TRBV10-2
d_gene: .
abundance: .
j_gene: TRBJ2-1
CDR3aa: CASSDLSALRGNEQFF
CDR3nt: TGCGCCAGCAGTGACCTCAGCGCACTAAGGGGGAATGAGCAGTTCTTC

v_gene: TRBV18
d_gene: .
abundance: .
j_gene: TRBJ1-1
CDR3aa: CASSPGAPRNTEAFF
CDR3nt: TGTGCCAGCTCACCAGGGGCCCCCAGGAACACTGAAGCTTTCTTT

v_gene: TRBV5-6
d_gene: TRBD1
abundance: few
j_gene: TRBJ1-1
CDR3aa: CASSLSDRANTEAFF
CDR3nt: TGTGCCAGCAGCTTGTCCGACAGGGCGAACACTGAAGCTTTCTTT

v_gene: TRBV18
d_gene: TRBD1
abundance: .
j_gene: TRBJ2-7
CDR3aa: CASSPQGAQGEQYF
CDR3nt: TGTGCCAGCTCACCTCAGGGGGCCCAGGGGGAGCAGTACTTC

v_gene: TRBV21-1
d_gene: .
abundance: .
j_gene: TRBJ2-2
CDR3aa: CASSKAIVVSGGNTGELFF
CDR3nt: TGTGCCAGCAGCAAAGCTATAGTCGTAAGCGGGGGAAACACCGGGGAGCTGTTTTTT

v_gene: TRBV10-3
d_gene: TRBD2
abundance: once
j_gene: TRBJ2-5
CDR3aa: CAISESRAGGIQTQYF
CDR3nt: TGTGCCATCAGTGAGTCGAGGGCGGGGGGGATCCAGACCCAGTACTTC

v_gene: TRBV18
d_gene: .
abundance: .
j_gene: TRBJ1-2
CDR3aa: CASSPVGGGGNYGYTF
CDR3nt: TGTGCCAGCTCTCCCGTTGGGGGAGGGGGTAACTATGGCTACACCTTC

v_gene: TRBV6-1
d_gene: .
abundance: .
j_gene: TRBJ1-5
CDR3aa: CASSVLTSNQPQHF
CDR3nt: TGTGCCAGCAGTGTTTTGACAAGCAATCAGCCCCAGCATTTT